Described below is a single T cell receptor (beta chain) sequence and its context. Its recognized antigen is unknown. No base-level quality is on record; no much larger clone is a single base apart. The sample is drawn from a study of OX40 agonist ivuxolimab in advanced cancers. At the level of the whole study: The costimulatory receptor OX40 (CD134) was targeted by ivuxolimab, a fully human IgG2 agonistic monoclonal antibody. Intravenous ivuxolimab was administered to patients every 2 weeks at six dose levels: 0.01, 0.1, 0.3, 1.5, 3 and 10 mg/kg. Of the roughly 54 patients in dose escalation, about 20 had hepatocellular carcinoma, approximately 15 had melanoma, 9 had renal cell carcinoma and 9 had head and neck cancer. In the dose-escalation cohort, roughly 82% of patients were male, and the mean age was approximately 60 years with a range of about 20 to 90. Patients were allowed to have had prior anti-PD-1, anti-PD-L1 or anti-CTLA-4 therapy, and 30% to 50% of the dose-escalation patients had previously received checkpoint inhibitors. Partial responses occurred in three dose-escalation patients: two with cutaneous melanoma and one with hepatocellular carcinoma. The point of sequencing TCRbeta in the periphery was to test whether ivuxolimab changed TCR sequence diversity and drove clonal T-cell expansion. The paper reports the monotherapy dose-escalation portion (N of about 47 patients) of the phase I ivuxolimab trial. Results and caveats for the whole study, not just this receptor: Low levels of normalized T-cell clonal expansion were also seen in some patients who did not respond. In the 0.1-3.0 mg/kg groups, partial responders had among the lowest normalized peripheral clonal expansion, particularly in CD8+ T cells. At doses of 0.1 to 3.0 mg/kg, clonal expansion of both CD4+ and CD8+ T cells in blood was seen between baseline and week 6. After ivuxolimab, expanded clones were on average more numerous among CD8+ T cells than among CD4+ T cells. The antigen specificity of the clonally expanded peripheral T cells was not determined.

The CDR3 goes from the cysteine to the phenylalanine over 16 residues. Of all the DNA, just the CDR3 is kept, 48 bases in frame from base 1. Trimmed from V: 0 bases; trimmed from J: 5 bases; junction bases lacking a gene match: 8. Per the germline V gene, MGHRA is the CDR1 and YSYEKL is the CDR2. To sequence the TCRbeta CDR3 region, genomic DNA was isolated from the sorted cells. TCRbeta CDR3 regions were sequenced using the immunoSEQ Assay. Held by TCRdb, this immuneACCESS table contains in-frame sequences only and omits some clones. Under half of the omission traces to an unresolved V gene where checked; the cause of the rest is unknown. Recorded for this sample are fewer than 40,000 clones; around 90% of them occurred a single time. About 35% of the sample is in the top ten clones. The trial excluded patients who had a history of autoimmune disease or who were on systemic immunosuppression. Peripheral blood for TCR sequencing was collected from all dose cohorts at baseline, on cycle 4 day 1, and on cycle 7 day 1. Samples were obtained from an open-label, multicenter, first-in-human phase I dose-escalation trial of ivuxolimab. The trial enrolled adults with locally advanced or metastatic head and neck squamous cell, hepatocellular, melanoma or renal cell carcinoma. Before TCR sequencing, CD4+ and CD8+ T cells were separately sorted from peripheral blood.

This receptor chain uses TRBV4-1 and TRBJ2-7; 9 of the junction bases match TRBD1. The material sequenced was CD4+ or CD8+ T cells sorted from blood, taken in a trial of the OX40 agonist ivuxolimab. The sequence was obtained from an adult with an advanced solid tumor such as melanoma, head and neck, liver or kidney cancer. CDR3 protein: CASSQDRGTGRDEQYF. In nucleotide form, the sequence is TGCGCCAGCAGCCAAGATCGAGGGACAGGGAGGGACGAGCAGTACTTC.